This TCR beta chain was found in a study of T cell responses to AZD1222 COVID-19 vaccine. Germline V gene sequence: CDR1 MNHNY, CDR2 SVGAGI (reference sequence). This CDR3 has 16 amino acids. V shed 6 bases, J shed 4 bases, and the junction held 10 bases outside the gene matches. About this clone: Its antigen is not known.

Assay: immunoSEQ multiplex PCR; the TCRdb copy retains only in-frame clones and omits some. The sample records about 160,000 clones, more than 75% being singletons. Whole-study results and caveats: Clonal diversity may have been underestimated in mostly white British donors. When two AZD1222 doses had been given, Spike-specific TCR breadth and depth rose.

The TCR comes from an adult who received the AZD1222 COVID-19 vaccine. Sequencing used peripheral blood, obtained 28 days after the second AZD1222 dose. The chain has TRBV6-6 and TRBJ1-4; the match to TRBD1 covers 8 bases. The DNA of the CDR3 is TGTGCCAGCAGCCCCATGGACAGGGAATTTAATGAAAAACTGTTTTTT. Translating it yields CASSPMDREFNEKLFF.